Listed here is a single T cell receptor (beta chain). Its antigen is not identified. The CDR3 is 16 residues long. V lost 3 bases to trimming and J lost 10 bases; unmatched junction nucleotides: 12. Per germline, CDR1 LNHDA and CDR2 SQIVND (reference sequence). The PCR had 60 Vbeta and 13 Jbeta primers. Assay used: immunoSEQ multiplex PCR; TCRdb lists only in-frame clones, some missing. The data contain approximately 190,000 clones, roughly four fifths of them singletons. Nominally healthy donors were sampled, though unrecorded immune exposures were likely. The sample originates from a study of cytomegalovirus exposure and HLA in healthy donors. Findings of the study overall: Researchers left out some V segments, among them TRBV6-2 and TRBV6-3, as indistinguishable. Trimming of TCR beta V- and J-genes showed a link, identified in a later analysis, to a missense DCLRE1C variant. Listed as cytomegalovirus-associated were 150 to 200 TCR beta chains.

The material sequenced was PBMCs. The chain couples TRBV19 to TRBJ1-6, with 7 bases that match TRBD1. This receptor was taken from a woman between 50 and 59 years old in good health and CMV-seropositive. The CDR3 coding sequence is TGTGCCAGTAGTATTCTTCGACAGGGTGCCGAGTCACCCCTCCACTTT. Protein sequence: CASSILRQGAESPLHF.